This TCR beta chain was recorded in a study of T cells in narcolepsy. Germline CDR1 and CDR2: LGHNA and YNFKEQ. This CDR3 spans 17 amino acids. The junction had 3 bases not matched to a gene; V was cut back by 1 base and J by 3 bases. The repertoire was sequenced with immunoSEQ multiplex PCR; TCRdb's copy has only in-frame clones and lacks some. Of about 40,000 clones in the sample, 88% were seen once. Study findings and constraints: Autoreactive clonotypes reportedly recurred in blood of same and different patients, not controls. HCRT-specific and TRIB2-specific autoreactive clonotypes appeared among same-patient CSF and blood CD4+ clonotypes.

The table lists this clone with a count of one. What it binds is not known. Source material: CD45RA- memory CD4+ T cells from PBMCs. The gene calls are TRBV4-2 and TRBJ2-6; 10 bases match TRBD1. The TCR comes from a human donor with narcolepsy. CDR3 nucleotide sequence: TGTGCCAGCAGCCAAGGACAGGGGGCAAGTGGGGCCAACGTCCTGACTTTC. This sequence encodes CASSQGQGASGANVLTF.